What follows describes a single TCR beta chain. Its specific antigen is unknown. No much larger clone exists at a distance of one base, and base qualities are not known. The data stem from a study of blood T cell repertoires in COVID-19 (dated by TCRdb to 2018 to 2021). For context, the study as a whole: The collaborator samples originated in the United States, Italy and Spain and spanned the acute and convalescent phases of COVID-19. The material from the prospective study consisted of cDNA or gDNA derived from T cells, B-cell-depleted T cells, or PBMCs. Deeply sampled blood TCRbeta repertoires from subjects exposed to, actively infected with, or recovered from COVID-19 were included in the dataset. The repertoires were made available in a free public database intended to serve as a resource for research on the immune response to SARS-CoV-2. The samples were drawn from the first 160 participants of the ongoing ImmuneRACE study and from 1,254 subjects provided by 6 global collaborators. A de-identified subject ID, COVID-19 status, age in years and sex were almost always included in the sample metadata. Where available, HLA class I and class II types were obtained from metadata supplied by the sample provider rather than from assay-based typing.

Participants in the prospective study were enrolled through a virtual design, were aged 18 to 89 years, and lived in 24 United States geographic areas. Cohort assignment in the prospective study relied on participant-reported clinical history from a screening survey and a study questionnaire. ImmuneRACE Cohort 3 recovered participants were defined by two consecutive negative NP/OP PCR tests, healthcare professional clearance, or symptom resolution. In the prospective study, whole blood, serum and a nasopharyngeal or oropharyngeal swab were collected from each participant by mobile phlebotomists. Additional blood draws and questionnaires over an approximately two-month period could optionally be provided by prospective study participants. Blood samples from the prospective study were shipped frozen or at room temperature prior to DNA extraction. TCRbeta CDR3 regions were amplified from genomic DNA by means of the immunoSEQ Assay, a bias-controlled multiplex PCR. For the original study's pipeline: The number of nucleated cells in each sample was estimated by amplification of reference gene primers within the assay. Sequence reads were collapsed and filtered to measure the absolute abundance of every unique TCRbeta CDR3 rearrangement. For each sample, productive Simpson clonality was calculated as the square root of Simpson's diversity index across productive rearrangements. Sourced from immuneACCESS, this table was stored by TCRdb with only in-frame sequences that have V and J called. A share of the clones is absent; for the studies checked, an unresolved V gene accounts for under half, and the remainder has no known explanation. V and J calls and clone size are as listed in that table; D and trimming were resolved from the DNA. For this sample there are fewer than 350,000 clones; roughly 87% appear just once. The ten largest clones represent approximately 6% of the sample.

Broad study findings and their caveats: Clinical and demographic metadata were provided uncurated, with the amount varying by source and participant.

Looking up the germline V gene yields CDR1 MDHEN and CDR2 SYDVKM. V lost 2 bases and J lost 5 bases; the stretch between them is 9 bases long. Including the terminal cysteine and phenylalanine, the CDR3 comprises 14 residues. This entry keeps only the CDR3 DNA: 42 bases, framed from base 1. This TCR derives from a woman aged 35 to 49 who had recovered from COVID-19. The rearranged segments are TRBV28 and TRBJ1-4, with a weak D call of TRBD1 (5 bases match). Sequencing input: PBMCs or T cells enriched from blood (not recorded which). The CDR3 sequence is CASSLMTENEKLFF. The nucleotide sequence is TGTGCCAGCAGTTTAATGACAGAGAATGAAAAACTGTTTTTT.